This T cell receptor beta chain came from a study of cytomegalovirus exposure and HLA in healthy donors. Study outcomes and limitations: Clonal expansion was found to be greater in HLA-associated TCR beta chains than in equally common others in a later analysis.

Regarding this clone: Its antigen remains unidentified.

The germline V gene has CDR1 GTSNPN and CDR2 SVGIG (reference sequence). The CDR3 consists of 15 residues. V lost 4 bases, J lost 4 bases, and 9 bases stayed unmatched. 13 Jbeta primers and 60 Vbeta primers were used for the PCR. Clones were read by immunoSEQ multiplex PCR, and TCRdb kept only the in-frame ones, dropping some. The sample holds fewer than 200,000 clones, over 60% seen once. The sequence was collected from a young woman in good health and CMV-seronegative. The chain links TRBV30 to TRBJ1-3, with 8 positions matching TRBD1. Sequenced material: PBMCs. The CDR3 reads CAWTDQGALGNTIYF. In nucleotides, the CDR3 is TGTGCCTGGACGGACCAGGGGGCGTTGGGAAACACCATATATTTT.